This T cell receptor (beta chain) was retrieved from a study of blood T cell repertoires in COVID-19. Overall study context: The samples span acute and convalescent COVID-19 from the United States, Italy and Spain. PBMCs, B-cell-depleted T cells, or T cells provided the cDNA or gDNA that made up the material.

The CDR3 has 16 amino acids. Germline V lookup: CDR1 SGHAT, CDR2 FQNNGV. V dropped 2 bases and J dropped 0 bases, with 14 bases sitting between them. Method: immunoSEQ multiplex PCR; TCRdb's copy keeps in-frame clones and lacks some. The sample contains approximately 290,000 clones, 80% to 90% of which appear only once. The rearrangement links TRBV11-2 to TRBJ2-7; D is possibly TRBD1 (6 bases). Specimen: PBMCs or T cells enriched from blood (not recorded which). The TCR originated in a woman aged 25 to 45 who had recovered from COVID-19. CDR3 region: CASSLNDRRRSYEQYF. CDR3 bases: TGTGCCAGCAGCTTAAATGACAGGAGGCGCTCCTACGAGCAGTACTTC.